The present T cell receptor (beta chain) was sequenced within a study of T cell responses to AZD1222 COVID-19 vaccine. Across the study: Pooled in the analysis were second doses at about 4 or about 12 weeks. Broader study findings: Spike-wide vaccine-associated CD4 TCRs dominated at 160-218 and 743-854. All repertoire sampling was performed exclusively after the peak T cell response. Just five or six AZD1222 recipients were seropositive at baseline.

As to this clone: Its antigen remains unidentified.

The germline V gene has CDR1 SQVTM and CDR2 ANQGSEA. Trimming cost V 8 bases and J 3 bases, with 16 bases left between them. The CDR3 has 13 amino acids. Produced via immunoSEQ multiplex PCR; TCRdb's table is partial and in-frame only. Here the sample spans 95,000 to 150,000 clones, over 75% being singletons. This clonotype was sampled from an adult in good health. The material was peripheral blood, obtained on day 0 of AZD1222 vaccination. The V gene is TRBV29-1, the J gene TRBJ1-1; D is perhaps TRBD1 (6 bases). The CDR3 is CSRGGLLYTEAFF. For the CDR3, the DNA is TGCAGCCGGGGGGGGCTCCTTTACACTGAAGCTTTCTTT.